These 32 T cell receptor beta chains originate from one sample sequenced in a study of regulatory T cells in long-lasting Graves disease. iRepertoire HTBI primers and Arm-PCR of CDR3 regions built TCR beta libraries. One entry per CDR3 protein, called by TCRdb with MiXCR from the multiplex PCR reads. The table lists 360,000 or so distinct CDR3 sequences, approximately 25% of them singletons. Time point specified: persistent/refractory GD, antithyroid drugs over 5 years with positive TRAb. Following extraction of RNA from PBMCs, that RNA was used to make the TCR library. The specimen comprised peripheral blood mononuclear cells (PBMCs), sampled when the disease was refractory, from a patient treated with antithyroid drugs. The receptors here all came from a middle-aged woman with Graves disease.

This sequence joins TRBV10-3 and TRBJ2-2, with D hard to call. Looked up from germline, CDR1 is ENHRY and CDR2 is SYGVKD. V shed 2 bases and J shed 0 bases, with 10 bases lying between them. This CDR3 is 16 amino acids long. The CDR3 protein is CAISELGSANTGELFF. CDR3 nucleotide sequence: TGTGCCATCAGTGAGCTCGGTAGTGCGAACACCGGGGAGCTGTTTTTT.

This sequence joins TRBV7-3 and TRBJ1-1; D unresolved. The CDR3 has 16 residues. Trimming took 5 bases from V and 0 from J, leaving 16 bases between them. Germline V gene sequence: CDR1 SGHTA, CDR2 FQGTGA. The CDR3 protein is CASSHFVRGVNTEAFF. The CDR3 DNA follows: TGTGCCAGCAGCCACTTTGTCCGTGGAGTGAACACTGAAGCTTTCTTT.

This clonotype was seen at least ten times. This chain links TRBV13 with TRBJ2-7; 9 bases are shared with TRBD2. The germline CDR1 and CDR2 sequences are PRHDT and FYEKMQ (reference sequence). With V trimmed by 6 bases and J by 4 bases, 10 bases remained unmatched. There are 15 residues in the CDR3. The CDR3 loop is CASRKRLAERYEQYF. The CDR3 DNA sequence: TGTGCCAGCAGGAAAAGACTAGCGGAACGATACGAGCAGTACTTC.

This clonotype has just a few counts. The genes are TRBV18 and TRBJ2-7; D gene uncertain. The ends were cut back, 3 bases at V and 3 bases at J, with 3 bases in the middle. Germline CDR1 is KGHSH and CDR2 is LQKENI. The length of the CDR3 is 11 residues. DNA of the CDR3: TGTGCCAGCTCACCCAACTACGAGCAGTACTTC. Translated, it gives CASSPNYEQYF. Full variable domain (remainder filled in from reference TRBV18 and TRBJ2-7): NAGVMQNPRHLVRRRGQEARLRCSPMKGHSHVYWYRQLPEEGLKFMVYLQKENIIDESGMPKERFSAEFPKEGPSILRIQQVVRGDSAAYFCASSPNYEQYFGPGTRLTVT.

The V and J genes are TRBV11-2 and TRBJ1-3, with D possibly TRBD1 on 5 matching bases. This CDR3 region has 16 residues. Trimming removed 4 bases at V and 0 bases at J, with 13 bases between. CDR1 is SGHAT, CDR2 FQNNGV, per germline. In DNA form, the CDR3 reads TGTGCCAGCAGCTCCCATGGGGCGTTCTCTGGAAACACCATATATTTT. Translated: CASSSHGAFSGNTIYF.

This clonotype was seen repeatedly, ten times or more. CDR3 amino acids: CASSLASGFYEQYF. CDR3 DNA: TGTGCCAGCAGTCTTGCTAGCGGGTTCTACGAGCAGTACTTC. This chain joins TRBV2 and TRBJ2-7, with TRBD2 matching 8 bases. There are 14 residues in the CDR3. Germline V gene data show CDR1 as SNHLY and CDR2 as FYNNEI. Trimming removed 5 bases from V and 3 bases from J; junction bases left unmatched: 6. The full variable domain, its missing parts supplied by reference TRBV2 and TRBJ2-7, is EPEVTQTPSHQVTQMGQEVILRCVPISNHLYFYWYRQILGQKVEFLVSFYNNEISEKSEIFDDQFSVERPDGSNFTLKIRSTKLEDSAMYFCASSLASGFYEQYFGPGTRLTVT.

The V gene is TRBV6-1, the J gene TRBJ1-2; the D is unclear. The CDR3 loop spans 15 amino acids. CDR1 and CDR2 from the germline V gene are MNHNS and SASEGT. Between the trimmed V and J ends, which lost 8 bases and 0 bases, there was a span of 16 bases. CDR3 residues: CASSTNGKTNYGYTF. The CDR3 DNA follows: TGTGCCAGCTCGACCAACGGAAAGACTAACTATGGCTACACCTTC.

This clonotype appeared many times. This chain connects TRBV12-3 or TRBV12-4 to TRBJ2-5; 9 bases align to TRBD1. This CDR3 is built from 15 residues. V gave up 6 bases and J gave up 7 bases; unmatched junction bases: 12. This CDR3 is CASRPGQGDWGTQYF. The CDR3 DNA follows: TGTGCCAGCAGGCCGGGACAGGGTGATTGGGGGACCCAGTACTTC.

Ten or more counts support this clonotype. In nucleotides, the CDR3 is TGCGCCAGCAGTGACGACAGGGCAGGAGCTTTCTTT. Its protein is CASSDDRAGAFF. V is TRBV10-1 and J is TRBJ1-1; 7 positions match TRBD1. Germline assignment: CDR1 WNHNN and CDR2 SYGVQD (reference sequence). CDR3 size: 12 residues. The ends lost 3 bases at V and 10 bases at J; junction bases unmatched: 5.

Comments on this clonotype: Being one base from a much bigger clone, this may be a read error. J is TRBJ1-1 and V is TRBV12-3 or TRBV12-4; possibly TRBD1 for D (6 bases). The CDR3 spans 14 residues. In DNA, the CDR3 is TGTGCCAGCATCAGCGGACAGATGAACACTGAAGCTCTCTTT. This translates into CASISGQMNTEALF.

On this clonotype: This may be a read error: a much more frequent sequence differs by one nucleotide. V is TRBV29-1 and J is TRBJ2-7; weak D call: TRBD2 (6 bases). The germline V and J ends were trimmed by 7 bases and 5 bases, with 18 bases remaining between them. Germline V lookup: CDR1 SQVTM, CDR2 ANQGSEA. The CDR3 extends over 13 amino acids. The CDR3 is CSAVGGMENEQYF. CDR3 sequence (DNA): TGCAGCGCTGTAGGCGGGATGGAGAACGAGCAGTACTTC.

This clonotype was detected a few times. The CDR3 sequence: CASSGGRAEYNEQFF. The CDR3 nucleotides read TGTGCCAGCAGCGGCGGGAGGGCCGAATACAATGAGCAGTTCTTC. The chain uses TRBV2 and TRBJ2-1; the match to TRBD2 covers 9 bases. J gave up 4 bases and V 6 bases, and 7 bases lay outside the gene matches. The CDR3 spans 15 residues. Germline CDR1 reads SNHLY; CDR2 reads FYNNEI. The entire variable domain, with the rest obtained from reference TRBV2 and TRBJ2-1, is as follows: EPEVTQTPSHQVTQMGQEVILRCVPISNHLYFYWYRQILGQKVEFLVSFYNNEISEKSEIFDDQFSVERPDGSNFTLKIRSTKLEDSAMYFCASSGGRAEYNEQFFGPGTRLTVL.

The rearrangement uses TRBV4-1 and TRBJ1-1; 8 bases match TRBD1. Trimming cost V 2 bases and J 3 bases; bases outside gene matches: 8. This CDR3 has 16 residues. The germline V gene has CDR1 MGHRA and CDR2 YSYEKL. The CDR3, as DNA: TGCGCCAGCAGCCAATATCCAGACAGGGGTTACACTGAAGCTTTCTTT. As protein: CASSQYPDRGYTEAFF.

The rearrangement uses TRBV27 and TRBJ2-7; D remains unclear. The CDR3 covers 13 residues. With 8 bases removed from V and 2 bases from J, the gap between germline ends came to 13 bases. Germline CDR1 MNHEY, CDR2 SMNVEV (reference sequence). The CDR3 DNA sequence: TGTGCCAGCGCAGTACAATCAACCTACGAGCAGTACTTC. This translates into CASAVQSTYEQYF.

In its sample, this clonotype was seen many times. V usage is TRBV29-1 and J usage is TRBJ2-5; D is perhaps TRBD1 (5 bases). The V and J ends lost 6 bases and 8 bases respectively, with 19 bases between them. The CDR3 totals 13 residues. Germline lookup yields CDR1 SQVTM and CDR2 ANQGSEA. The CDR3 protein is CSVDNPRQGTQYF. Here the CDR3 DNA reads TGCAGCGTGGACAACCCACGTCAAGGAACCCAGTACTTC. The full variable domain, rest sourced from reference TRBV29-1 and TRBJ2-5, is SAVISQKPSRDICQRGTSLTIQCQVDSQVTMMFWYRQQPGQSLTLIATANQGSEATYESGFVIDKFPISRPNLTFSTLTVSNMSPEDSSIYLCSVDNPRQGTQYFGPGTRLLVL.

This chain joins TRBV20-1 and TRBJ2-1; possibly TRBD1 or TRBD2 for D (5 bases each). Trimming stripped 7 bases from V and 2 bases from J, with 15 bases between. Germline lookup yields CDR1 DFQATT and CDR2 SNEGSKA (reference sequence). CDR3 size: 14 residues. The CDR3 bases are TGCAGTGGAGGGACCCCAAGCCCCTACAATGAGCAGTTCTTC. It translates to CSGGTPSPYNEQFF.

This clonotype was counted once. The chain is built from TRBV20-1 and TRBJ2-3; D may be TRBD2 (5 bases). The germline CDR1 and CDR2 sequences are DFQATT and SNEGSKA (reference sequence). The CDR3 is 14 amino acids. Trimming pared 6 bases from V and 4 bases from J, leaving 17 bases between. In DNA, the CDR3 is TGCAGTGCGTCGGACTTCCGTGGCGCAGATACGCAGTATTTT. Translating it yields CSASDFRGADTQYF.

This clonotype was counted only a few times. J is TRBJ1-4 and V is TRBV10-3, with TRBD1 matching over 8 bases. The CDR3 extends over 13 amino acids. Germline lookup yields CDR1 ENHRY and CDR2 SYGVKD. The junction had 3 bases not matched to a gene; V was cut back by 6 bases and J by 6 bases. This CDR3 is CAIRDRVDEKLFF. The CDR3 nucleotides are TGTGCCATCAGGGACAGGGTGGATGAAAAACTGTTTTTT.

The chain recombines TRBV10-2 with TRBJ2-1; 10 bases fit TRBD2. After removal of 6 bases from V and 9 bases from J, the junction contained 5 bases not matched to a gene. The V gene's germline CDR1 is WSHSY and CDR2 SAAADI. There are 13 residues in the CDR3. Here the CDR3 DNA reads TGCGCCAGCAGACTAGCGGGACTGGGTGAGCAGTTCTTC. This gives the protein CASRLAGLGEQFF.

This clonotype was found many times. The CDR3 region has the DNA TGTGCCGTGCGACGGTGGGGCACTGAAGCTTTCTTT. Amino acid sequence: CAVRRWGTEAFF. This sequence joins TRBV2 and TRBJ1-1; D ambiguous. Germline V gene lookup returns CDR1 SNHLY and CDR2 FYNNEI. The CDR3 has 12 residues. V was trimmed by 11 bases and J by 4 bases, leaving 14 bases between them.

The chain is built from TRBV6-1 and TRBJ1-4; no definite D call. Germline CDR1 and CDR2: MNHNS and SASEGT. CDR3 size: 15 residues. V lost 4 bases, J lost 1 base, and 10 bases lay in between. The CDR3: CASSGGIGTNEKLFF. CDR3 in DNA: TGTGCCAGCAGTGGAGGAATCGGAACTAATGAAAAACTGTTTTTT.

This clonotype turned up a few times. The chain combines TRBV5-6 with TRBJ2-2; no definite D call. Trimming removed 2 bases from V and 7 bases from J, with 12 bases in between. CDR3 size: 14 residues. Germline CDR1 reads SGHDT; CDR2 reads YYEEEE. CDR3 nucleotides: TGTGCCAGCAGCTTAACCCCCTACGGCGGGGAGCTGTTTTTT. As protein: CASSLTPYGGELFF.

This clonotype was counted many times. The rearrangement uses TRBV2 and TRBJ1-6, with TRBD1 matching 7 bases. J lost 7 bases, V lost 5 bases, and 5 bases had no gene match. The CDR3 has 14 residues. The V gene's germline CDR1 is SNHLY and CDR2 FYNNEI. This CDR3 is CASSPQGRNSPLHF. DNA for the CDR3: TGTGCCAGCAGTCCACAGGGGAGGAATTCACCCCTCCACTTT.

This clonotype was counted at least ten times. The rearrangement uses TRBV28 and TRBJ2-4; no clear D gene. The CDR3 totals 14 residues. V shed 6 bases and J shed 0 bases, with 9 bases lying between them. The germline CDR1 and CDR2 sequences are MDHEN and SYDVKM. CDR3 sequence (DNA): TGTGCCAGCAGACTTAGGCTAGCCAAAAACATTCAGTACTTC. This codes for CASRLRLAKNIQYF.

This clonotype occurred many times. The CDR3 spells CASSDRGVRGAVHTEAFF. The DNA for the CDR3 is TGTGCCAGCAGTGACAGAGGGGTTCGTGGGGCAGTCCACACTGAAGCTTTCTTT. J is TRBJ1-1 and V is TRBV27; the D gene is possibly TRBD1 (5 bases). The CDR3 contains 18 residues. CDR1 and CDR2 from the germline V gene are MNHEY and SMNVEV (reference sequence). Trimming took off 5 bases at V and 3 bases at J, with 25 bases between the two ends.

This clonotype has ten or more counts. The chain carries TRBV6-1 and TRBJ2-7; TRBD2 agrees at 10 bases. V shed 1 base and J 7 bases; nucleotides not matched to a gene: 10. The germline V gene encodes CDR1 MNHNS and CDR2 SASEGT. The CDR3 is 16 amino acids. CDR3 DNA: TGTGCCAGCAGTGAAGACCTTTGGGCTAGCGGGAGTGAGCAGTACTTC. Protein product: CASSEDLWASGSEQYF.

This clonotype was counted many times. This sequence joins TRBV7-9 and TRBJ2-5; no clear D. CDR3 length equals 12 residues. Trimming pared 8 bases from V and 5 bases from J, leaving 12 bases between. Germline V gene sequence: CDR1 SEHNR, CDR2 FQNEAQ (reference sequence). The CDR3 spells CASGLNGETQYF. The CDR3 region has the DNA TGTGCCAGCGGATTGAACGGGGAGACCCAGTACTTC.

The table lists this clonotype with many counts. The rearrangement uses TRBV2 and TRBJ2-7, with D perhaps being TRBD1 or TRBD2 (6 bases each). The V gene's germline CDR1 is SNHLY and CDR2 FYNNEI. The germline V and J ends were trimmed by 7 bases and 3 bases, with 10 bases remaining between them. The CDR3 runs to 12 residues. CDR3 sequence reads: CASKGGFYEQYF. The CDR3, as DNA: TGTGCCAGCAAGGGGGGTTTCTACGAGCAGTACTTC.

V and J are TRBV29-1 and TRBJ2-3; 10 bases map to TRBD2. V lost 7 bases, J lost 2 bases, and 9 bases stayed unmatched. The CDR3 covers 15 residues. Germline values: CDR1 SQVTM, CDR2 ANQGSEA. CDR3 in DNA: TGCAGCGCCGTACGACTAGCGGGTAACACAGATACGCAGTATTTT. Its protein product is CSAVRLAGNTDTQYF.

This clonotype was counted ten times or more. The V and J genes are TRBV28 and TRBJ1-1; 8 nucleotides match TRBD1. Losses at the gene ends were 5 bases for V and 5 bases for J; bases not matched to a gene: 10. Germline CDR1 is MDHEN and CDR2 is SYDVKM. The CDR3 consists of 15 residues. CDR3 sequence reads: CASSPDRVWETEAFF. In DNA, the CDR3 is TGTGCCAGCAGTCCGGACAGGGTTTGGGAGACTGAAGCTTTCTTT.

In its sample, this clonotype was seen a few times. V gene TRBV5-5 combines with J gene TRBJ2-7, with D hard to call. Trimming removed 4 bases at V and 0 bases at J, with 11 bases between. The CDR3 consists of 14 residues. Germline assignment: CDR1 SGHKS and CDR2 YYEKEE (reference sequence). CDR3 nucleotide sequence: TGTGCCAGCAGCCCTGGGTGGAGCTCCTACGAGCAGTACTTC. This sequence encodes CASSPGWSSYEQYF.

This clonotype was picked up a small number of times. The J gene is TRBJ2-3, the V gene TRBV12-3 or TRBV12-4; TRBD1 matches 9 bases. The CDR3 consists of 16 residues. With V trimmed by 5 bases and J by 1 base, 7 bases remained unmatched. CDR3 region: CASSLWTGARTDTQYF. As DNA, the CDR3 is TGTGCCAGCAGTCTCTGGACAGGGGCCCGCACAGATACGCAGTATTTT.